This T cell receptor (beta chain) was recovered during a study of blood T cell repertoires in COVID-19 (dated by TCRdb to about 2020). About the investigation overall: Collaborator samples came from the United States, Italy and Spain and covered acute and convalescent phases of COVID-19. Deeply sampled blood TCRbeta repertoires from subjects exposed to, actively infected with, or recovered from COVID-19 were included in the dataset. Samples were obtained from the ongoing ImmuneRACE study (first 160 participants) and from 1,200 or so subjects provided by 6 global collaborators. The material from the prospective study consisted of cDNA or gDNA derived from T cells, B-cell-depleted T cells, or PBMCs. The sample metadata nearly always contained a de-identified subject ID, COVID-19 status, age in years and sex. Where HLA class I and class II types were available, the types were taken from metadata supplied by the sample provider, not from assay-based typing. A freely available public database, intended as a resource for researchers studying the immune response to SARS-CoV-2, is where the repertoires were released. Overall study results and their limits: The quantity of clinical and demographic metadata differed by source and by participant and was supplied without curation.

TCRbeta CDR3 regions were amplified from genomic DNA using the immunoSEQ Assay, a bias-controlled multiplex PCR. In the source study's methods: The number of nucleated cells in each sample was estimated from the amplification of reference gene primers within the assay. To quantify the absolute abundance of each unique TCRbeta CDR3 rearrangement, sequence reads were collapsed and filtered. For each sample, productive Simpson clonality was calculated by taking the square root of Simpson's diversity index across productive rearrangements. The source is immuneACCESS, and TCRdb retained only in-frame sequences with V and J called. Part of the clones is not carried over; for the studies checked, unresolved V genes explain less than half of this, and the remainder is unexplained. Clone size and the V and J calls come from that table; the DNA yielded D and trimming. The sample table shows around 55,000 clones, and almost 85% are seen once. Over 9.5% of the sample belongs to the ten largest clones.

V has 10 bases trimmed and J has 2 bases trimmed; junction bases matching no gene number 6. The germline V gene specifies ENHRY as CDR1 and SYGVKD as CDR2. The CDR3 covers 13 residues, taking in both the cysteine and the phenylalanine. The sequence is cut down to CDR3 DNA, 39 bases in frame from base 1. Each collaborating institution followed its own protocols to collect whole blood in K2EDTA tubes. For TCRbeta analysis, collaborators shipped samples as frozen whole blood, isolated PBMCs, or DNA extracted from either of those sample types. With regard to this clone: Its recognized antigen is unknown. Base-call qualities are not available, and no considerably larger clone is one nucleotide away.

Specimen: peripheral blood. The receptor comes from a human donor in a cohort sampled during active COVID-19. The rearranged segments are TRBV10-3 and TRBJ1-2; the junction holds 8 bases that match TRBD1. The DNA sequence follows: TGTGCCACAGACCGACAGGGGAACTATGGCTACACCTTC. Translated, it reads CATDRQGNYGYTF.